The text below deals with one T cell receptor (beta chain). This clonotype was picked up many times. Its recognized antigen is unknown. Per-nucleotide qualities are absent, and no much larger clonotype sits a single base away. Taken with the paper, the label for treatment or condition translates to: allogeneic hematopoietic cell transplantation with graft depleted of TCRalphabeta T cells and CD19 B cells. Transplant recipients were children who received TCRalphabeta/CD19-depleted allogeneic hematopoietic cell grafts. This record belongs to a study of T-cell reconstitution after alpha-beta-depleted transplantation in children (TCRdb year 2016). Describing the broader study: Using TCR repertoire profiling, the study quantitatively followed how T-cell immune reconstitution unfolded in children after TCRalphabeta/CD19-depleted allogeneic hematopoietic cell transplantation. Overall study results and their limits: In some patients, the high TCRbeta diversity seen at day 60 was put down to recipient T cells and intrathymic progenitors that had survived conditioning. About two months after transplant, the apparently early recovery of alphabetaT-cell counts reportedly depended on just several hundred clones that had expanded rapidly and came from non-depleted graft cells. Over subsequent months, a decline in hyperexpanded clone frequencies was noted, and after one year, T-cell counts and TCRbeta diversity were mostly ascribed to newly produced T cells.

Taken from cysteine to phenylalanine, the CDR3 has 13 residues. This entry keeps only the CDR3 DNA: 39 bases, framed from base 1. The germline V end is reduced by 6 bases and the J end by 1 base; junction bases left unmatched: 2. CDR1 is given as LNHDA and CDR2 as SQIVND, both from the germline V gene (reference sequence). Library method: PCR. Sequencing instrument: Illumina HiSeq 2500. To normalize quantification of the TCRbeta repertoire, the TCR libraries were built with molecular barcoding that relied on unique molecular identifiers. TCRdb reprocessing: public reads trimmed at Q25 with fastp, clones called with MiXCR, in-frame beta chains kept. Identical CDR3 protein sequences are pooled into one entry, listed with their most common genes and DNA. The sample table records about 400,000 distinct CDR3 sequences; roughly 16% of these occur just once. The ten largest clonotypes hold approximately 28% of the sample.

The sample here was PBMCs, mostly from graft donor cells, taken 360 days after TCRalphabeta/CD19-depleted stem cell transplant. The receptor was derived from a boy under three years old who had a stem cell transplant for Wiskott-Aldrich syndrome, so the T cells may come from the graft donor. Rearrangement joined TRBV19 to TRBJ2-7; 8 bases in between match TRBD1. The sequenced DNA: TGTGCCAGTAGAGACAGGGGATCCTACGAGCAGTACTTC. Translation gives CASRDRGSYEQYF.